This T cell receptor beta chain was sequenced for a study of Graves' ophthalmopathy and Graves' hyperthyroidism. The PBMC fraction was derived from around 9.5 ml of fresh peripheral blood. Comment on this clonotype: As yet, its antigen is unknown.

Amplification targeted the TCR beta CDR3 regions, with RNA transcripts as the source material. Following a first-round RT-PCR that used HTBI primers, a second-round multiplex PCR was carried out. From the multiplex PCR reads, TCRdb called clonotypes with MiXCR, one entry per CDR3 protein. The repertoire holds almost 750,000 distinct CDR3 sequences, with 40% as singletons. The V end was cut by 5 bases, the J end by 10 bases, with 17 bases between. Germline V gene data show CDR1 as SQVTM and CDR2 as ANQGSEA. This CDR3 is 13 amino acids long. Study findings and constraints: A 13-signature model separated ophthalmopathy from stable hyperthyroidism, just under 90% sensitivity, roughly 80% specificity. Blood also harbored most expanded thyroid clonotypes above 0.001 frequency.

The TCR sequence derives from an adult man with Graves' ophthalmopathy. The sequencing sample was made of peripheral blood. V is TRBV29-1 and J is TRBJ2-2; TRBD2 might be the D (5 bases). Here the CDR3 DNA reads TGCAGCGTTTGGCGGGCGTCCGGGGAGGAGCTGTTTTTT. Translating it yields CSVWRASGEELFF.